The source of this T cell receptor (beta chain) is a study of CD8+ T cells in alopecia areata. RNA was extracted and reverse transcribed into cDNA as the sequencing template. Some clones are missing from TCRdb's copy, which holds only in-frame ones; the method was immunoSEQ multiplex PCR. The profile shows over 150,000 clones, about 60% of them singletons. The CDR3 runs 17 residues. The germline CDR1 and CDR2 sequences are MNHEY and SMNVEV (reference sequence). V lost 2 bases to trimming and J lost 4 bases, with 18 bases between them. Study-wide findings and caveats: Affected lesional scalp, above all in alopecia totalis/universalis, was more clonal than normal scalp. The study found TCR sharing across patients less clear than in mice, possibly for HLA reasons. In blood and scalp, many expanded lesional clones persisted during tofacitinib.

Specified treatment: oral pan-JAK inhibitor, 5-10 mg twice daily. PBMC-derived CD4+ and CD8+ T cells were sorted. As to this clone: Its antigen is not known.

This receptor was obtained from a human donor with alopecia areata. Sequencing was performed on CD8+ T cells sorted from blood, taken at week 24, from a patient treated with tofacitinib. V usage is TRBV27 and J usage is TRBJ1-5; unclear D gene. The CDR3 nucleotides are TGTGCCAGCAGTTTAGGATTTGGGCTGGGCGGAAATCAGCCCCAGCATTTT. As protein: CASSLGFGLGGNQPQHF.